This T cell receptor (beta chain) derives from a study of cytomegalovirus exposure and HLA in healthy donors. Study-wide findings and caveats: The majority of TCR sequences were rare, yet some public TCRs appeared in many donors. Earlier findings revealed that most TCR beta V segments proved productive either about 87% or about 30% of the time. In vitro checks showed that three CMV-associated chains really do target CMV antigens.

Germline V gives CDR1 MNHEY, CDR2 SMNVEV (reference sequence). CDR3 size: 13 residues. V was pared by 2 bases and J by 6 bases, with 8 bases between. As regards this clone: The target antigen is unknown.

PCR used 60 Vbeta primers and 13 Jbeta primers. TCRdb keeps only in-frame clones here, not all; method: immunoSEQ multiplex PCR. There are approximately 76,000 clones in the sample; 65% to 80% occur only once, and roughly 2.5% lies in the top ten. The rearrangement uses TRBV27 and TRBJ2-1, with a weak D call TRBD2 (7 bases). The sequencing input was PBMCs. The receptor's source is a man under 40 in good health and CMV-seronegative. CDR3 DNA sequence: TGTGCCAGCAGTTTAAGGGGGGGCAATGAGCAGTTCTTC. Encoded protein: CASSLRGGNEQFF.